Each of the 19 T cell receptor beta chains below was sequenced from the same sample in a study of CD8+CD57+ T cells in acquired aplastic anemia. Patients picked for sequencing had shown CD8+CD57+ cell expansion detected by flow cytometry. Genomic DNA acted as the template from which TCR beta VDJ combination and CDR3 sequence profiling were carried out. A single record per CDR3 protein comes from TCRdb applying MiXCR to the reads. The data show some 120,000 distinct CDR3 sequences, 50% to 70% seen once. The sample consisted of sorted CD4+, CD8+, or CD8+CD57+ T cells (not recorded which) from PBMCs. The receptors derive from a human donor with aplastic anemia.

V usage is TRBV7-2 and J usage is TRBJ1-2, with D perhaps matching TRBD1 (5 bases). From germline, CDR1 is SGHTA and CDR2 FQGNSA. Trimming removed 6 bases at V and 4 bases at J, with 9 bases between. CDR3 length: 12 amino acids. CDR3 protein: CASSPGLYGYTF. The CDR3 nucleotides read TGTGCCAGCAGTCCGGGACTCTATGGCTACACCTTC.

V gene TRBV10-3 combines with J gene TRBJ2-1; 10 positions agree with TRBD1. CDR3 length equals 14 residues. From germline, CDR1 is ENHRY and CDR2 SYGVKD. V was pared by 4 bases and J by 4 bases, with 1 base of the junction left unmatched. Written as DNA, the CDR3 is TGTGCCATCAGTGCGGGACAGGGGTACAATGAGCAGTTCTTC. Protein product: CAISAGQGYNEQFF.

This clonotype showed up just a few times. The rearrangement links TRBV29-1 to TRBJ2-7, with TRBD1 as a possible D gene (5 bases). Germline V gene lookup returns CDR1 SQVTM and CDR2 ANQGSEA. With 7 bases removed from V and 6 bases from J, the gap between germline ends came to 13 bases. The CDR3 covers 11 residues. The CDR3 region is CSGGAGREQYF. CDR3 bases: TGCAGCGGTGGGGCAGGACGCGAGCAGTACTTC.

CDR3 in DNA: TGCAGTGCTAGAGATGTAGTAGCTCGCATGGGTGAGCAGTACTTC. This encodes CSARDVVARMGEQYF. This chain uses TRBV20-1 with TRBJ2-7; D not resolved. The CDR3 sequence is 15 residues long. From germline, CDR1 is DFQATT and CDR2 SNEGSKA (reference sequence). Deletions cut 0 bases from V and 7 bases from J, with 19 bases between.

The genes are TRBV12-3 or TRBV12-4 and TRBJ1-1; the D gene is possibly TRBD1 (5 bases). The CDR3 is 13 residues long. The V end was cut by 5 bases, the J end by 10 bases, with 17 bases between. CDR3 amino acids: CASSVDRPPGAFF. CDR3 coding DNA: TGTGCCAGCAGTGTCGACAGACCCCCGGGAGCTTTCTTT.

Remarks on this clonotype: One end of the junction fails to match germline, which may point to a read error. The chain uses TRBV10-3 and TRBJ2-1; 14 bases agree with TRBD2. The CDR3 has 17 amino acids. Germline-derived CDR1 and CDR2 are ENHRY and SYGVKD. The CDR3 spells CASSATRTSGRINEQFF. The CDR3 DNA reads as TGTGCCAGCAGTGCAACTCGGACTAGCGGGAGGATAAATGAGCAGTTCTTC.

This clonotype was observed many times. The V and J genes are TRBV4-1 and TRBJ2-7; no clear D gene. Trimming took off 4 bases at V and 0 bases at J, with 13 bases between the two ends. Germline loops: CDR1 MGHRA, CDR2 YSYEKL. The CDR3 totals 15 residues. The DNA of the CDR3 is TGCGCCAGCAGCCCCGTTGGGCCCAGCTCCTACGAGCAGTACTTC. It is translated as CASSPVGPSSYEQYF.

This chain uses TRBV14 with TRBJ2-3, with D possibly being TRBD1 or TRBD2 (6 bases each). The CDR3 contains 14 residues. CDR1 is SGHDN and CDR2 is FVKESK in the germline V gene. V shed 3 bases and J shed 5 bases, with 12 bases lying between them. Here the CDR3 DNA reads TGTGCCAGCAGCCAGGCACAGGGAGGAGATACGCAGTATTTT. It codes for CASSQAQGGDTQYF. Full variable domain (missing parts from reference TRBV14 and TRBJ2-3): EAGVTQFPSHSVIEKGQTVTLRCDPISGHDNLYWYRRVMGKEIKFLLHFVKESKQDESGMPNNRFLAERTGGTYSTLKVQPAELEDSGVYFCASSQAQGGDTQYFGPGTRLTVL.

This rearrangement joins TRBV15 to TRBJ2-1, with 7 bases fitting TRBD1. After removal of 1 base from V and 4 bases from J, the junction contained 4 bases not matched to a gene. Germline CDR1 reads LNHNV; CDR2 reads YYDKDF (reference sequence). This CDR3 spans 15 amino acids. CDR3 coding DNA: TGTGCCACCAGCAGAGGGCCGGGACAGTACAATGAGCAGTTCTTC. It translates to CATSRGPGQYNEQFF.

The gene calls are TRBV5-1 and TRBJ1-1, with D tentatively TRBD1 (5 bases). The CDR3 extends over 12 amino acids. V was trimmed by 8 bases and J by 3 bases, leaving 11 bases between them. The germline V gene encodes CDR1 SGHRS and CDR2 YFSETQ. The CDR3 is CASTDSYTEAFF. The CDR3 nucleotides read TGCGCCAGTACCGACAGCTACACTGAAGCTTTCTTT.

This clonotype has a count of ten or more. The gene calls are TRBV2 and TRBJ1-5, with TRBD1 matching 8 bases. Germline V gene sequence: CDR1 SNHLY, CDR2 FYNNEI. The CDR3 runs 18 residues. J lost 1 base, V lost 5 bases, and 13 bases had no gene match. The CDR3: CASSSGTGTPSSNQPQHF. The CDR3 DNA sequence: TGTGCCAGCAGTTCCGGGACAGGTACCCCGTCGAGCAATCAGCCCCAGCATTTT.

The rearrangement joins TRBV9 to TRBJ1-2; D might be TRBD1 (5 bases). Trimming shortened V by 4 bases and J by 0 bases, and 16 bases separated the two germline ends. Germline-derived CDR1 and CDR2 are SGDLS and YYNGEE. The CDR3 is 16 amino acids. CDR3 in amino acids: CASSSGDSGANYGYTF. The CDR3 DNA follows: TGTGCCAGCAGCAGCGGGGACTCCGGAGCTAACTATGGCTACACCTTC.

The genes are TRBV7-2 and TRBJ1-3; no firm D call. Germline assignment: CDR1 SGHTA and CDR2 FQGNSA. Between the trimmed V and J ends, which lost 8 bases and 1 base, there was a span of 9 bases. The CDR3 spans 13 residues. CDR3 nucleotides: TGTGCCAGCGGGAGGCCTTCTGGAAACACCATATATTTT. Its translation is CASGRPSGNTIYF.

The chain couples TRBV7-2 to TRBJ1-1; D is unresolved. The V gene's germline CDR1 is SGHTA and CDR2 FQGNSA. CDR3 length: 11 amino acids. The ends were cut back, 5 bases at V and 6 bases at J, with 7 bases in the middle. The DNA of the CDR3 is TGTGCCAGCAGCCAAAACGCTGAAGCTTTCTTT. Translation gives CASSQNAEAFF.

This clonotype was counted between two and nine times. A much larger clone is a single base away; this may be a read error. No conserved phenylalanine or tryptophan ends this CDR3, so it is likely a read error. This chain joins TRBV11-1 and TRBJ1-2; 9 bases are a match to TRBD1. The V gene end was trimmed by 3 bases and the J gene end by 8 bases; junction bases not matched to a gene: 4. Germline CDR1 reads SGHAT; CDR2 reads FQDESV (reference sequence). CDR3 length: 13 amino acids. The CDR3 coding sequence is TGTGCCAGCAGCTTCCGGACAGGGGACGGCTACACCTCC. This translates into CASSFRTGDGYTS.

V usage is TRBV14 and J usage is TRBJ2-7; D might be TRBD1 (5 bases). Germline CDR1 is SGHDN and CDR2 is FVKESK. Between the trimmed V and J ends, which lost 3 bases and 3 bases, there was a span of 12 bases. CDR3 length: 14 amino acids. The CDR3: CASSHREIGYEQYF. DNA of the CDR3: TGTGCCAGCAGCCACAGGGAAATCGGCTACGAGCAGTACTTC. The whole variable domain, remainder taken from reference TRBV14 and TRBJ2-7, is EAGVTQFPSHSVIEKGQTVTLRCDPISGHDNLYWYRRVMGKEIKFLLHFVKESKQDESGMPNNRFLAERTGGTYSTLKVQPAELEDSGVYFCASSHREIGYEQYFGPGTRLTVT.

This chain connects TRBV20-1 to TRBJ2-7; TRBD1 matches at 8 bases. Per germline, CDR1 DFQATT and CDR2 SNEGSKA (reference sequence). Trimming took 0 bases from V and 3 from J; bases not matched to a gene: 13. CDR3 length: 17 amino acids. For the CDR3, the DNA is TGCAGTGCTAGAGATCTCGGGGGCAGGGGGCGAGGCTACGAGCAGTACTTC. Translating gives CSARDLGGRGRGYEQYF.

J is TRBJ1-2 and V is TRBV25-1; no firm D call. Trimming left V 5 bases short and J 3 bases short, with 13 bases between. Germline CDR1 reads MGHDK; CDR2 reads SYGVNS. The CDR3 totals 14 residues. The CDR3 region has the DNA TGTGCCAGCAGTTTGTCAGGCCCTGACTATGGCTACACCTTC. It yields the protein CASSLSGPDYGYTF.

This clonotype was seen many times. The rearrangement links TRBV7-2 to TRBJ1-1; no reliable D call. V shed 5 bases and J shed 11 bases, with 18 bases lying between them. The CDR3 length is 13 residues. Germline V gene data show CDR1 as SGHTA and CDR2 as FQGNSA. CDR3 in DNA: TGTGCCAGCAGCCAGCTTTCACAGTCCACGGCTTTCTTT. Its translation: CASSQLSQSTAFF.